These T cell receptor beta chains were read from a single sample in a study of shared clonotypes between healthy human individuals. The assay was immunoSEQ multiplex PCR, and TCRdb's table has in-frame clones only and misses some. The sample contains over 700,000 clones, over 55% of which appear only once. Sequencing was performed on memory CD4+ T cells sorted from blood. All receptors derive from a woman in her thirties in good health. Each CDR3 is given with its conserved first and last residue. Fields, in order: J gene, clone size, D gene, V gene, CDR3 DNA, CDR3 protein. D genes are given only for firm matches. Size tells how often a clone was seen (once, few, many) or the class of an expanded clone, and some rows leave it out.

>TRBJ2-3|few|TRBD1|TRBV5-4
TGTGCCAGCAGCTGGGGACAGGGGGTGGCAGATACGCAGTATTTT
CASSWGQGVADTQYF
>TRBJ2-4|NA|TRBD2|TRBV4-2
TGTGCCAGCAGCCAAGAGCCCCTAGCGGGATCTCGTGTTACCGGGAACATTCAGTACTTC
CASSQEPLAGSRVTGNIQYF
>TRBJ2-7|few|TRBD1|TRBV7-9
TGTGCCAGCAGCCCCAGGGACAGGGGGCTCCACGAGCAGTACTTC
CASSPRDRGLHEQYF
>TRBJ1-2|NA|NA|TRBV5-4
TGTGCCAGCAGCTTACTGCAGGCCCGCGGCTACACCTTC
CASSLLQARGYTF
>TRBJ1-2|NA|TRBD1|TRBV10-3
TGTGCCATCAGTGAGTCCAGGGGGCCGAACTATGGCTACACCTTC
CAISESRGPNYGYTF
>TRBJ1-2|few|NA|TRBV7-9
TGTGCCAGCAGCCTTCGGACAGTGTGCTATGGCTACACCTTC
CASSLRTVCYGYTF
>TRBJ1-1|few|TRBD1|TRBV6-6
TGTGCCAGCAGTAAAAGGACAGGGGGAGATACTGAAGCTTTCTTT
CASSKRTGGDTEAFF
>TRBJ1-2|NA|TRBD1|TRBV6-5
TGTGCCAGCAGTGACAGGGGGCTTGGGGGCTACACCTTC
CASSDRGLGGYTF
>TRBJ1-2|NA|TRBD1|TRBV5-1
TGCGCCAGCAGCACAAGGACAGGGGGCGCAAATGGCTACACCTTC
CASSTRTGGANGYTF
>TRBJ2-1|NA|NA|TRBV14
TGTGCCAGCAGCCAAGTCCAGGGGGGGTACAATGAGCAGTTCTTC
CASSQVQGGYNEQFF
>TRBJ2-7|NA|NA|TRBV7-2
TGTGCCAGCAGCTTAGTAAGGGGCTCCTACGAGCAGTACTTC
CASSLVRGSYEQYF
>TRBJ2-1|NA|TRBD1|TRBV7-9
TGTGCCAGCAGCTTAGGTGGGACAGGATACAACAATGAGCAGTTCTTC
CASSLGGTGYNNEQFF
>TRBJ1-2|NA|TRBD1|TRBV19
TGTGCCAGTAGTCCGGACAGGGGAAACTATGGCTACACCTTC
CASSPDRGNYGYTF
>TRBJ2-7|NA|NA|TRBV5-1
TGCGCCAGCAGCTTTGTCGGGTACGAGCAGTACTTC
CASSFVGYEQYF
>TRBJ2-2|NA|TRBD2|TRBV7-9
TGTGCCAGCAGCTTGACTAGCGGGAGGGCCTCGAGCACCGGGGAGCTGTTTTTT
CASSLTSGRASSTGELFF
>TRBJ1-1|few|NA|TRBV29-1
TGCAGCGTTGAAGCGGGTCCAGCCCCTGAAGCTTTCTTT
CSVEAGPAPEAFF
>TRBJ2-1|NA|TRBD1|TRBV15
TGTGCCACCAGCAGAGGCGGACAGGGCTACAATGAGCAGTTCTTC
CATSRGGQGYNEQFF
>TRBJ2-7|NA|NA|TRBV6-5
TGTGCCAGCAGCGCCCGTAAGCTCCCTTCCTACGAGCAGTACTTC
CASSARKLPSYEQYF
>TRBJ2-7|NA|NA|TRBV19
TGTGCCAGTAGCCCAACGACGGGCTCCTACGAGCAGTACTTC
CASSPTTGSYEQYF
>TRBJ2-2|NA|NA|TRBV2
TGTGCCAGCAGTCGGGTAATAACCGGGGAGCTGTTTTTT
CASSRVITGELFF
>TRBJ1-4|once|TRBD1|TRBV5-1
TGCGCCAGCAGACCAAGGACAGGGGGCTCGGATAATGAAAAACTGTTTTTT
CASRPRTGGSDNEKLFF
>TRBJ1-2|NA|NA|TRBV6-6
TGTGCCAGTGCGGACCGGCAGGGGTATGGCTACACCTTC
CASADRQGYGYTF
>TRBJ1-1|NA|TRBD1|TRBV11-3
TGTGCCAGCAGCTTAAGCCTTCAACAGGGGGTGAACACTGAAGCTTTCTTT
CASSLSLQQGVNTEAFF
>TRBJ1-3|once|NA|TRBV28
TGTGCCAGCAGTTTTCGTCAGGGTCGAGGAAACACCATATATTTT
CASSFRQGRGNTIYF
>TRBJ2-7|NA|NA|TRBV28
TGTGCCAGCAGTTTAGGTCAATGGGGGGCGGCTGATGACGAGCAGTACTTC
CASSLGQWGAADDEQYF
>TRBJ1-2|NA|TRBD1|TRBV18
TGTGCCAGCTCACCTCCGGGACAGGGGAACCAATATGGCTACACCTTC
CASSPPGQGNQYGYTF
>TRBJ2-3|NA|TRBD2|TRBV10-3
TGTGCCATTGGACTAGCGGGCACAGATACGCAGTATTTT
CAIGLAGTDTQYF
>TRBJ2-1|NA|NA|TRBV19
TGTGCCAGTAGTATATCTTCCTACAATGAGCAGTTCTTC
CASSISSYNEQFF
>TRBJ2-7|NA|TRBD1|TRBV5-1
TGCGCCAGCAGCTCACAGGGGGCGATCGAGCAGTACTTC
CASSSQGAIEQYF
>TRBJ2-5|NA|TRBD1|TRBV19
TGTGCCAGTAGGGACGGACAGGGGGCAAAGGAGACCCAGTACTTC
CASRDGQGAKETQYF
>TRBJ1-2|NA|NA|TRBV5-4
TGTGCCAGCAGCCGAGAGGGGAACTATGGCTACACCTTC
CASSREGNYGYTF
>TRBJ1-3|few|NA|TRBV6-5
TGTGCCAGCAGTTACGACACCCGAGGGGGAAACACCATATATTTT
CASSYDTRGGNTIYF
>TRBJ1-1|NA|TRBD1|TRBV7-9
TGTGCCAGCAGCCAGGACAGGGAGAGCACTGAAGCTTTCTTT
CASSQDRESTEAFF
>TRBJ2-7|NA|NA|TRBV21-1
TGTGCCAGCAGCAAATGCGGACCGGTACCCCCCCTTCGTTCCGAGCAGTACTTC
CASSKCGPVPPLRSEQYF
>TRBJ2-1|NA|TRBD2|TRBV7-6
TGTGCCAGCAGCTTAGTACTAGCGGGACGTAAGCAGTTCTTC
CASSLVLAGRKQFF
>TRBJ2-3|NA|NA|TRBV6-5
TGTGCCAGCAGTTACCGGGGGCTAAATACGCAGTATTTT
CASSYRGLNTQYF